This TCR beta chain was sequenced in a study of T cells in tumors after PD-1 blockade. Study details: Patients had no prior checkpoint blockade, systemic immunosuppressants, or anti-cancer therapy within 4 weeks. Each patient got pembrolizumab 200 mg every 3 weeks or cemiplimab 350 mg every 2 weeks. A subset received ongoing vismodegib 150 mg daily alongside anti-PD-1 therapy. General study points: Some novel exhausted tumor clones appeared in pre-treatment blood, suggesting peripheral recruitment.

The protocol was immunoSEQ multiplex PCR, while the TCRdb copy is restricted to in-frame clones and leaves out a portion. The sample yields tens of thousands of clones, 65% to 85% seen once. The germline V and J ends were trimmed by 0 bases and 4 bases, with 9 bases remaining between them. Germline assignment: CDR1 LGHDT and CDR2 YNNKEL (reference sequence). The CDR3 contains 14 residues. Of note for this clone: The antigen is not known.

The source material was PBMCs, sampled before anti-PD-1 therapy. The sequence was obtained from a human donor with advanced basal cell or squamous cell carcinoma (not recorded which). The genes are TRBV3-1 (or the pseudogene TRBV3-2) and TRBJ1-1; TRBD1 might be the D (6 bases). The CDR3 loop is CASSQDRGGTEAFF. The CDR3 region has the DNA TGTGCCAGCAGCCAAGACAGGGGAGGCACTGAAGCTTTCTTT.